These 15 T cell receptor beta chains came from one sample sequenced in a study of Ad26.COV2.S vaccination and SARS-CoV-2 variants (dated by TCRdb to the early 2020s). Per the publication, the treatment or condition label means: some 19 received Ad26.COV2.S at low or high dose, single or two shots; about 5 received placebo; per-sample allocation not given. Repertoires of vaccine and placebo recipients were sequenced from samples taken on day 63 after the first injection. Libraries were made using the immunoSEQ multiplex PCR assay. Here the immuneACCESS table is served through TCRdb, limited to in-frame sequences with V and J called. Missing clones are a known gap in these copies; in checked studies unresolved V genes cover under half, and the rest lacks a known reason. The sample table records fewer than 300,000 clones; around 87% of these occur just once. The ten biggest clones cover around 3.5% of the sample.

The input for sequencing was peripheral blood, taken in a trial of Ad26.COV2.S vaccine versus placebo. Receptor source: a person aged 18 to 59 who received the Ad26.COV2.S COVID-19 vaccine or a placebo.

A single count supports this clone. The chain couples TRBV9 to TRBJ2-2; 7 nucleotides align to TRBD1. Trimming at V came to 6 bases and at J to 8 bases, leaving 10 bases not matched to a gene. The CDR3 covers 14 residues. Germline values: CDR1 SGDLS, CDR2 YYNGEE. The chain's CDR3 is CASTTEGASGELFF. The CDR3 nucleotides read TGTGCCAGCACCACCGAGGGGGCCTCTGGGGAGCTGTTTTTT. Complete variable domain (other parts from reference TRBV9 and TRBJ2-2): DSGVTQTPKHLITATGQRVTLRCSPRSGDLSVYWYQQSLDQGLQFLIQYYNGEERAKGNILERFSAQQFPDLHSELNLSSLELGDSALYFCASTTEGASGELFFGEGSRLTVL.

The chain links TRBV5-1 to TRBJ2-6, with D unclear. CDR1 is SGHRS, CDR2 YFSETQ, per germline. The CDR3 spans 15 residues. Trimming removed 5 bases from V and 4 bases from J, with 13 bases in between. This CDR3 is CASSLPATGANVLTF. As DNA, the CDR3 is TGCGCCAGCAGTCTTCCGGCGACCGGGGCCAACGTCCTGACTTTC.

A word on this clone: A junction end diverges from the germline sequence, so it may reflect a read error. The chain joins TRBV7-9 to TRBJ1-1, with 9 bases identical to TRBD1. Germline V gene lookup returns CDR1 SEHNR and CDR2 FQNEAQ (reference sequence). This CDR3 has 13 residues. CDR3 sequence: CASSLGGQGLASF. The DNA for the CDR3 is TGTGCCAGCAGCTTAGGGGGACAGGGTCTGGCATCTTTT.

The rearrangement joins TRBV19 to TRBJ1-1; 7 nucleotides line up with TRBD1. The V gene end was trimmed by 7 bases and the J gene end by 4 bases; junction bases not matched to a gene: 9. Germline V CDR1 and CDR2: LNHDA, SQIVND (reference sequence). CDR3 length equals 14 residues. The CDR3 region is CASTLYQGGTEAFF. The CDR3 DNA is TGTGCCAGTACCCTATACCAGGGGGGCACTGAAGCTTTCTTT.

The rearrangement links TRBV30 to TRBJ1-1, with D uncertain. Trimming removed 1 base from V and 3 bases from J, with 12 bases in between. CDR1 is GTSNPN and CDR2 is SVGIG in the germline V gene (reference sequence). CDR3 length: 14 residues. The CDR3 region is CAWSGPGGHTEAFF. Written as DNA, the CDR3 is TGTGCCTGGAGTGGCCCCGGTGGGCACACTGAAGCTTTCTTT.

This rearrangement joins TRBV5-4 to TRBJ2-5, with a possible D match to TRBD2 (6 bases). The CDR3 runs to 13 residues. V was trimmed by 5 bases and J by 5 bases, leaving 13 bases between them. Germline CDR1 is SGHNT and CDR2 is YYREEE (reference sequence). This CDR3 is CASRPGRGETQYF. The DNA of the CDR3 is TGTGCCAGCAGACCTGGACGGGGGGAGACCCAGTACTTC.

This clone appeared once. The genes are TRBV6-5 and TRBJ1-5; D possibly corresponds to TRBD1 (5 bases). Germline V lookup: CDR1 MNHEY, CDR2 SVGAGI. Deletions cut 9 bases from V and 3 bases from J, with 18 bases between. The CDR3 extends over 15 amino acids. CDR3 residues: CASFRGGHVNQPQHF. The CDR3 DNA sequence: TGTGCCAGTTTTAGGGGCGGACACGTCAATCAGCCCCAGCATTTT.

The gene calls are TRBV7-9 and TRBJ1-3, with D unclear. Per germline, CDR1 SEHNR and CDR2 FQNEAQ (reference sequence). CDR3 length equals 15 residues. Trimming took off 5 bases at V and 0 bases at J, with 11 bases between the two ends. The CDR3: CASSTGNLSGNTIYF. In nucleotides, the CDR3 is TGTGCCAGCAGCACCGGGAACCTCTCTGGAAACACCATATATTTT.

This clone was observed once. The chain links TRBV6-1 to TRBJ2-1; no reliable D call. CDR3 length: 14 amino acids. The germline V and J ends were trimmed by 1 base and 3 bases, with 7 bases remaining between them. Germline CDR1 and CDR2: MNHNS and SASEGT. The CDR3 protein is CASSEGAHYNEQFF. The CDR3 DNA follows: TGTGCCAGCAGTGAAGGGGCCCACTACAATGAGCAGTTCTTC.

This chain connects TRBV4-2 to TRBJ1-2; possibly TRBD1 for D (5 bases). This CDR3 spans 15 amino acids. Germline V gene sequence: CDR1 LGHNA, CDR2 YNFKEQ. V was pared by 3 bases and J by 4 bases, with 15 bases between. This CDR3 reads CASSQGVGYLYGYTF. The CDR3 nucleotides read TGTGCCAGCAGCCAGGGGGTAGGATACCTCTATGGCTACACCTTC.

V usage is TRBV7-8 and J usage is TRBJ2-7; 9 bases map to TRBD2. Germline loops: CDR1 SGHVS, CDR2 FQNEAQ. The V segment lost 0 bases and the J segment 3 bases; nucleotides outside the gene matches: 6. This CDR3 has 16 amino acids. The chain's CDR3 is CASSLAGGGADYEQYF. CDR3 nucleotide sequence: TGTGCCAGCAGCTTAGCGGGCGGGGGGGCGGACTACGAGCAGTACTTC.

The J gene is TRBJ2-1, the V gene TRBV12-3 or TRBV12-4; D not certain. This CDR3 contains 11 residues. Trimming pared 2 bases from V and 11 bases from J, leaving 7 bases between. Here the CDR3 DNA reads TGTGCCAGCAGTTTAATGGGGAAGCAGTTCTTC. Amino acids: CASSLMGKQFF.

This clone was seen only a few times. The chain links TRBV5-6 to TRBJ2-7; the D call may be TRBD1 or TRBD2 (5 bases each). Trimming shortened V by 3 bases and J by 1 base, and 14 bases separated the two germline ends. The CDR3 has 15 residues. Germline CDR1 and CDR2: SGHDT and YYEEEE. The CDR3 DNA follows: TGTGCCAGCAGCTCTGAATTCAGGGAGTCCTACGAGCAGTACTTC. It yields the protein CASSSEFRESYEQYF. The variable domain in full, completed from reference TRBV5-6 and TRBJ2-7, reads DAGVTQSPTHLIKTRGQQVTLRCSPKSGHDTVSWYQQALGQGPQFIFQYYEEEERQRGNFPDRFSGHQFPNYSSELNVNALLLGDSALYLCASSSEFRESYEQYFGPGTRLTVT.

The chain employs TRBV5-1 and TRBJ1-6, with 12 bases matching TRBD1. The CDR3 covers 14 residues. V was clipped by 4 bases and J by 10 bases; unmatched bases: 3. In germline, CDR1 is SGHRS, CDR2 YFSETQ. CDR3 sequence reads: CASSPGTGGSPLHF. Here the CDR3 DNA reads TGCGCCAGCAGCCCCGGGACAGGGGGCTCACCCCTCCACTTT.

This clone was detected only once. The V call is TRBV6-2 or TRBV6-3, the J call TRBJ1-2, with a weak D call TRBD1 (5 bases). This CDR3 is built from 15 residues. Germline CDR1 reads MNHEY; CDR2 reads SVGEGT. Trimming cost V 5 bases and J 4 bases, with 17 bases left between them. The CDR3 nucleotides read TGTGCCAGCAGTACGCTTACCGGGACCCTCTATGGCTACACCTTC. Residues: CASSTLTGTLYGYTF.